One T cell receptor beta chain is described in this entry. Its specificity is not known. The CDR3 is made up of 16 amino acids. V gave up 0 bases and J gave up 4 bases, with 14 bases separating them. Germline assignment: CDR1 SGHTA and CDR2 FQGTGA. This sample stems from a study of response to subunit inactivated influenza vaccine. TCRdb independently ran MiXCR on the RT-PCR reads; one entry per CDR3 protein. The sample has fewer than 750,000 distinct CDR3 sequences, 14% seen once; the top ten hold around 10%. General observations from the study: Each seasonal influenza vaccination recruits few new T cells, the authors suggested.

This receptor was obtained from a middle-aged man who received an inactivated influenza vaccine. The sample here was PBMCs from blood, taken 12 days after vaccination. The V and J genes are TRBV7-3 and TRBJ2-3; D gene ambiguous. CDR3 DNA sequence: TGTGCCAGCAGCTTAACAGGCACTATAAGCCCAGATACGCAGTATTTT. Encoded protein: CASSLTGTISPDTQYF.